The source of this T cell receptor (beta chain) is a study of blood T cells in healthy people across ages. Study-level information: About one barcoded beta molecule was captured per two T cells (by template switching).

Next came a second PCR, run for about 7 to 12 cycles, which used a sample-barcoded 5' primer along with a J-beta primer mix. Each cDNA molecule was tagged by a template-switch adaptor with 12 random nucleotides. From the 5' RACE reads, TCRdb called clonotypes with MiXCR, one entry per CDR3 protein. The sample contains 1.5 million or so distinct CDR3 sequences, around 42% of which appear only once. About this clonotype: The antigen is not known.

Findings and caveats of the study: Samples with more naive T cells showed higher observed beta diversity.

Specimen: blood. The source of this sequence is a woman between 18 and 29 years old in good health.

The CDR3: CASSQVGGWDYGYTF. CDR3 sequence (DNA): TGCGCCAGCAGCCAAGTTGGGGGCTGGGACTATGGCTACACCTTC. The chain combines TRBV4-1 with TRBJ1-2, with a possible D match to TRBD1 (6 bases). This CDR3 spans 15 amino acids. The germline V gene encodes CDR1 MGHRA and CDR2 YSYEKL. V was shortened by 1 base and J by 3 bases, with 12 bases between the two germline ends.